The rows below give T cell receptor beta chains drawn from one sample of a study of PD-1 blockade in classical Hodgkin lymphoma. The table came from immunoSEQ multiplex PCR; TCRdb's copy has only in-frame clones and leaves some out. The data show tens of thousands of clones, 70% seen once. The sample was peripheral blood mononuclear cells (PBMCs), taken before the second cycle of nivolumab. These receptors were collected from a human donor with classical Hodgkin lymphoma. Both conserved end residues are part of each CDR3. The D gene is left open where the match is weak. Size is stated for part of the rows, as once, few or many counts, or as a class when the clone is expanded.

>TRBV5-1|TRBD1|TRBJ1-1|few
TGCGCCAGCAGCCTCGAACCGGGACAGGGTTACACTGAAGCTTTCTTT
CASSLEPGQGYTEAFF
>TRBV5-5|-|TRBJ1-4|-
TGTGCCAGCAGCTTGACGGTCCCGGAGTGGGATGAAAAACTGTTTTTT
CASSLTVPEWDEKLFF
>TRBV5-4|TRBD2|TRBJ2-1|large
TGTGCCAGCAGCTTCATAGCGGGGGCCTACAATGAGCAGTTCTTC
CASSFIAGAYNEQFF
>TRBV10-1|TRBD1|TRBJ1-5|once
TGCGCCAGCAGCCGATCGTCCCGGGACAGGGTTTCGGATCAGCCCCAGCATTTT
CASSRSSRDRVSDQPQHF
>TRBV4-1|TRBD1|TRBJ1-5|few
TGCGCCAGCAGCCAAGCGGACAGGGATCGTCAGCCCCAGCATTTT
CASSQADRDRQPQHF
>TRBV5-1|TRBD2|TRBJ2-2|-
TGCGCCAGCAGCCCCCTGGGTCGGGGGGGCCTCACCGGGGAGCTGTTTTTT
CASSPLGRGGLTGELFF
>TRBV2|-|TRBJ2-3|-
TGTGCCAGCAGGAGCGTTACAGATACGCAGTATTTT
CASRSVTDTQYF
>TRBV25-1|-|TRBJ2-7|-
TGTGCCAGCAGCTCCTACGAGCAGTACTTC
CASSSYEQYF
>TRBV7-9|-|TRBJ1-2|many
TGTGCCAGCAGCTTCGGGCAGGGCGGGGGCTACACCTTC
CASSFGQGGGYTF
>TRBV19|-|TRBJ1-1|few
TGTGCCAGTAGTCCCCTCTACAGGGTTGGGGTGGGCACTGAAGCTTTCTTT
CASSPLYRVGVGTEAFF
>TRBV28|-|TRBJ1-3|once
TGTGCCAGCCAGCGAAACACCATATATTTT
CASQRNTIYF
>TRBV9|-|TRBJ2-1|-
TGTGCCAGCAGCCCCTCCTCAGAACCATACAATGAGCAGTTCTTC
CASSPSSEPYNEQFF
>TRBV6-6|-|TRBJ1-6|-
TGTGCCAGCAGTTACCGTGGGGGACCCCTCCACTTT
CASSYRGGPLHF
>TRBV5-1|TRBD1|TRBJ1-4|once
TGCGCCAGCAGCCTCGGACAGGGAAATGAAAAACTGTTTTTT
CASSLGQGNEKLFF
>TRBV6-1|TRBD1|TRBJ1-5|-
TGTGCCAGCAGTGAAGTGGACAGGGCAGCCCAGCCCCAGCATTTT
CASSEVDRAAQPQHF
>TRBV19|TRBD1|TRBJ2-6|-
TGTGCCACCACAGGGGCGCTCGGGGCCAACGTCCTGACTTTC
CATTGALGANVLTF
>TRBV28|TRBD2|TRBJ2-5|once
TGTGCCAGCAGTGGTAGCGGGGGCCCCACCCAGTACTTC
CASSGSGGPTQYF
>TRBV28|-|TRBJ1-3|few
TGTGCCAGCAGCCCCCAAACGGGGGCTGGAAACACCATATATTTT
CASSPQTGAGNTIYF
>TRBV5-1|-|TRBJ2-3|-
TGCGCCAGCAGCGTCCCGTCTAGCGATGAGAGGAAGGGCACAGATACGCAGTATTTT
CASSVPSSDERKGTDTQYF
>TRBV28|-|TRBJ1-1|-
TGTGCCAGCAGTTTCGGGCAGAACACTGAAGCTTTCTTT
CASSFGQNTEAFF
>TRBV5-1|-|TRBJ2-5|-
TGCGCCAGCAAAAGAGAAGGGGTTAGCGGAGAGACCCAGTACTTC
CASKREGVSGETQYF
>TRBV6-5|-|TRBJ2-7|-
TGTGCCAGCAGTTTACTTACCGGGGGTCTTTACGAGCAGTACTTC
CASSLLTGGLYEQYF
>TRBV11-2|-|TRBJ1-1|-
TGTGCCAGCAGCTTACCGGGACTCGGAACTGAAGCTTTCTTT
CASSLPGLGTEAFF
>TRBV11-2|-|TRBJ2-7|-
TGTGCCAGCAGCTTAGGGTTCTACCGGAGCTCCTACGAGCAGTACTTC
CASSLGFYRSSYEQYF
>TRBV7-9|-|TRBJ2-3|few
TGTGCCAGCAGCTTATCCGCAGATACGCAGTATTTT
CASSLSADTQYF
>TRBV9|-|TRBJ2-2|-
TGTGCCAGCAGCGGGCCCCCCCGGCGGACGGCCGATTTGAACACCGGGGAGCTGTTTTTT
CASSGPPRRTADLNTGELFF
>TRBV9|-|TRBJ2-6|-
TGTGCCAGCAGCGTAGGGAGCGGGGCCAACGTCCTGACTTTC
CASSVGSGANVLTF
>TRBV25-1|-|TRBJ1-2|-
TGTGCCAGCAGTAATAACTATGGCTACACCTTC
CASSNNYGYTF
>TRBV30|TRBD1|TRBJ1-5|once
TGTGCCGGGGGACAGGGTCTCGATCAGCCCCAGCATTTT
CAGGQGLDQPQHF
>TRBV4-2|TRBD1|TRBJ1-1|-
TGTGCCAGCAGCTCTTCGGACAGGGACTACACTGAAGCTTTCTTT
CASSSSDRDYTEAFF
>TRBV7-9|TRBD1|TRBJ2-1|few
TGTGCCAGCAGCATACAGGGGGCTACATACAATGAGCAGTTCTTC
CASSIQGATYNEQFF
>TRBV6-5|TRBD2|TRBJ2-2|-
TGTGCCAGCAGGGGACTAGCGGGAGGGGTCGGGGAGCTGTTTTTT
CASRGLAGGVGELFF
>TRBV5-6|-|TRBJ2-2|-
TGTGCCAGCAGCTTGGCCGGTCTAGCGACCGGGGAGCTGTTTTTT
CASSLAGLATGELFF
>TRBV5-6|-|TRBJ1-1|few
TGTGCCAGCAGCTTGCGCAGGGGATCGCTGAACACTGAAGCTTTCTTT
CASSLRRGSLNTEAFF
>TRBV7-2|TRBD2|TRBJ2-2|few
TGTGCCAGCAGCCCTCGAGCGGGGGGCCCCGGGGAGCTGTTTTTT
CASSPRAGGPGELFF
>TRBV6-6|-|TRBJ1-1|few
TGTGCCAGCAGTCCCCGGGGGGCCGCTGAAGCTTTCTTT
CASSPRGAAEAFF
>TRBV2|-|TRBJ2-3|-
TGTGCCAGCAGTGAAGAGGGGGGGGGCGTAACAGATACGCAGTATTTT
CASSEEGGGVTDTQYF
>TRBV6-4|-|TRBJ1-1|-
TGTGCCAGCAGTGAAGGGGGGGCCGGTGAAGCTTTCTTT
CASSEGGAGEAFF
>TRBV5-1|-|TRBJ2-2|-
TGCGCCAGCAGCTTGGCGGGTGGGGGCCAGAACACCGGGGAGCTGTTTTTT
CASSLAGGGQNTGELFF
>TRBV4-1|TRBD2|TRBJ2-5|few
TGCGCCAGCAGCCCCTCCGGGACTAGTAAGGAGACCCAGTACTTC
CASSPSGTSKETQYF
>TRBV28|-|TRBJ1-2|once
TGTGCCAGCAGTTTCCTGACAGGCCCCAACTATGGCTACACCTTC
CASSFLTGPNYGYTF
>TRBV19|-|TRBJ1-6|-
TGTGCCAGTTCACTATTGGATTCACCCCTCCACTTT
CASSLLDSPLHF
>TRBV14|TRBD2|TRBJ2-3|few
TGTGCCAGCAGCCAAAGGGGGACTAGCGGGAGAACAGATACGCAGTATTTT
CASSQRGTSGRTDTQYF
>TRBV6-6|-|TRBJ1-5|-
TGTGCCAGCCGACGGGCGGGTCAGCCCCAGCATTTT
CASRRAGQPQHF
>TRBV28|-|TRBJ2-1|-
TGTGCCAGCAGCCTGAAGGGAGTTTACAATGAGCAGTTCTTC
CASSLKGVYNEQFF
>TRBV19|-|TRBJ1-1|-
TGTGCCAGTAGTACTCGAAGGGGGAACACTGAAGCTTTCTTT
CASSTRRGNTEAFF